This T cell receptor (beta chain) appears in the sequencing data of a study of blood T cell repertoires in COVID-19. Study summary: The origin of the acute and convalescent COVID-19 samples was the United States, Italy and Spain. Sources were T cells, B-cell-depleted T cells, or PBMCs; the material itself was cDNA or gDNA.

The germline V gene has CDR1 SGHTA and CDR2 FQGTGA. With 5 bases clipped from V and 0 bases from J, the junction kept 7 bases outside the gene matches. The CDR3 extends over 16 amino acids. In the study's own analysis: The assay estimated nucleated cells by amplifying reference gene primers. The assay was immunoSEQ multiplex PCR, and TCRdb's table has in-frame clones only and misses some. The DNA was the basis for D and trimming; V, J and clone size are from that table. The repertoire holds roughly 75,000 clones, with approximately 80% as singletons. Material for sequencing was peripheral blood. The gene calls are TRBV7-3 and TRBJ2-3; TRBD2 aligns across 8 bases. The receptor was derived from a man between 65 and 85 years old with acute or convalescent COVID-19. The CDR3 loop is CASSPSSGFSTDTQYF. DNA for the CDR3: TGTGCCAGCAGCCCATCTAGCGGGTTTAGCACAGATACGCAGTATTTT.